Listed below are T cell receptor beta chains from one sample, sequenced in a study of blood T cell repertoires in COVID-19. Clones were read by immunoSEQ multiplex PCR, and TCRdb kept only the in-frame ones, dropping some. Of around 120,000 clones in the sample, about 85% were seen once. Sequencing input: peripheral blood. Receptors originate from a human donor in a cohort sampled during active COVID-19. Each CDR3 is given with its conserved first and last residue. The order of the fields is CDR3 DNA, CDR3 protein, J gene, D gene, clone size, V gene. The D gene is left open where the match is weak. Part of the rows lack a size; the others show once, few, many or a class for expanded clones.

cdr3_nt: TGTGCCATCAGTGGACAGGGCATGAACACTGAAGCTTTCTTT; cdr3_aa: CAISGQGMNTEAFF; j_call: TRBJ1-1; d_call: TRBD1; clone_size: once; v_call: TRBV10-3
cdr3_nt: TGTGCCAGCAGTTTAAGTAGGGGCGCGAACACTGAAGCTTTCTTT; cdr3_aa: CASSLSRGANTEAFF; j_call: TRBJ1-1; d_call: -; clone_size: -; v_call: TRBV27
cdr3_nt: TGTGCCAGCAGTAAGACGACCGGGACTAGCGTCTACGAGCAGTACTTC; cdr3_aa: CASSKTTGTSVYEQYF; j_call: TRBJ2-7; d_call: TRBD2; clone_size: -; v_call: TRBV6-6
cdr3_nt: TGTGCCAGCAGCTTAACAGGGGTCAATGAGCAGTTCTTC; cdr3_aa: CASSLTGVNEQFF; j_call: TRBJ2-1; d_call: TRBD1; clone_size: few; v_call: TRBV7-9
cdr3_nt: TGTGCCAGCAGCGTAGGGGGCAAAGGGGGCTACACAGATACGCAGTATTTT; cdr3_aa: CASSVGGKGGYTDTQYF; j_call: TRBJ2-3; d_call: TRBD1; clone_size: few; v_call: TRBV9
cdr3_nt: TGTGCCAGCAGCCAATCAAACAGGGGTTCACCCCTCCACTTT; cdr3_aa: CASSQSNRGSPLHF; j_call: TRBJ1-6; d_call: TRBD1; clone_size: -; v_call: TRBV3-1/TRBV3-2
cdr3_nt: TGTGCCATCAGTCGACCCCCTAGGAACGGAACAAACTATGGCTACACCTTC; cdr3_aa: CAISRPPRNGTNYGYTF; j_call: TRBJ1-2; d_call: -; clone_size: -; v_call: TRBV10-3
cdr3_nt: TGTGCCAGCAGTCGGGCCGGGGCACCCCTCCACTTT; cdr3_aa: CASSRAGAPLHF; j_call: TRBJ1-6; d_call: -; clone_size: few; v_call: TRBV6-5
cdr3_nt: TGTGCCAGCAGTGAGCAGGGATCTGGAAACACCATATATTTT; cdr3_aa: CASSEQGSGNTIYF; j_call: TRBJ1-3; d_call: -; clone_size: -; v_call: TRBV2
cdr3_nt: TGTGCCAGCAGCTCTCCCGGGACACCGAACACTGAAGCTTTCTTT; cdr3_aa: CASSSPGTPNTEAFF; j_call: TRBJ1-1; d_call: -; clone_size: few; v_call: TRBV7-9
cdr3_nt: TGTGCCAGCAGGGAGGGAGGGGGCTACACCTTC; cdr3_aa: CASREGGGYTF; j_call: TRBJ1-2; d_call: -; clone_size: -; v_call: TRBV2
cdr3_nt: TGTGCCAGTAATGAGGCGCGGTCGAACACCGGGGAGCTGTTTTTT; cdr3_aa: CASNEARSNTGELFF; j_call: TRBJ2-2; d_call: -; clone_size: -; v_call: TRBV19
cdr3_nt: TGCGCCAGCAGCTTGGAACAGAACTACGAGCAGTACTTC; cdr3_aa: CASSLEQNYEQYF; j_call: TRBJ2-7; d_call: -; clone_size: -; v_call: TRBV5-1
cdr3_nt: TGTGCCAGCAGCTTAGGTCCGGGGTTCTCCTACGAGCAGTACTTC; cdr3_aa: CASSLGPGFSYEQYF; j_call: TRBJ2-7; d_call: -; clone_size: few; v_call: TRBV11-2
cdr3_nt: TGCGCCAGCGCAAATCAGGATACGCAGTATTTT; cdr3_aa: CASANQDTQYF; j_call: TRBJ2-3; d_call: -; clone_size: -; v_call: TRBV5-1
cdr3_nt: TGCAGCGGAGGCGGCCTGAGGCAGAACACTGAAGCTTTCTTT; cdr3_aa: CSGGGLRQNTEAFF; j_call: TRBJ1-1; d_call: -; clone_size: -; v_call: TRBV29-1
cdr3_nt: TGTGCCAGCAGCTTAGGGTCAGGGATAGAGACCCAGTACTTC; cdr3_aa: CASSLGSGIETQYF; j_call: TRBJ2-5; d_call: -; clone_size: -; v_call: TRBV11-2
cdr3_nt: TGTGCCAGTAGTCAGAACCCAGGAGGGACGTACACTGAAGCTTTCTTT; cdr3_aa: CASSQNPGGTYTEAFF; j_call: TRBJ1-1; d_call: -; clone_size: -; v_call: TRBV19
cdr3_nt: TGTGCCAGCAGTCCCCACCCCTCAGCAGGTCGGAACACCATATATTTT; cdr3_aa: CASSPHPSAGRNTIYF; j_call: TRBJ1-3; d_call: -; clone_size: -; v_call: TRBV27
cdr3_nt: TGTGCCAGCAGTTCACTAGCGGGAGTTAATGAGCAGTTCTTC; cdr3_aa: CASSSLAGVNEQFF; j_call: TRBJ2-1; d_call: TRBD2; clone_size: once; v_call: TRBV27
cdr3_nt: TGCGCCAGCAGCTTAGGACTAGCGGGATACAATGAGCAGTTCTTC; cdr3_aa: CASSLGLAGYNEQFF; j_call: TRBJ2-1; d_call: TRBD2; clone_size: -; v_call: TRBV5-1
cdr3_nt: TGTGCCAGCGCCACTGGACTAGCGGGACGAGAGACCCAGTACTTC; cdr3_aa: CASATGLAGRETQYF; j_call: TRBJ2-5; d_call: TRBD2; clone_size: -; v_call: TRBV7-3
cdr3_nt: TGTGCCAGCAGTGATAGTTTAGGAGGGGCCGGGGAGCTGTTTTTT; cdr3_aa: CASSDSLGGAGELFF; j_call: TRBJ2-2; d_call: -; clone_size: -; v_call: TRBV2
cdr3_nt: TGTGCCAGCAGTTACGCGGACAGGGTAAATTCACCCCTCCACTTT; cdr3_aa: CASSYADRVNSPLHF; j_call: TRBJ1-6; d_call: TRBD1; clone_size: -; v_call: TRBV6-6
cdr3_nt: TGTGCCAGCAGTGACCCGCTTAGCGGGGGGCTACAAGAGACCCAGTACTTC; cdr3_aa: CASSDPLSGGLQETQYF; j_call: TRBJ2-5; d_call: TRBD2; clone_size: few; v_call: TRBV2
cdr3_nt: TGTGCCAGTAGCGGGGGGCAGCACACAGATACGCAGTATTTT; cdr3_aa: CASSGGQHTDTQYF; j_call: TRBJ2-3; d_call: -; clone_size: -; v_call: TRBV19
cdr3_nt: TGTGCCAGCAGTGTTTGGGGGGACAGGGGCAGGGAGCAGTACTTC; cdr3_aa: CASSVWGDRGREQYF; j_call: TRBJ2-7; d_call: TRBD1; clone_size: -; v_call: TRBV25-1
cdr3_nt: TGTGCCTGTGACAGGGGTAACACCGGGGAGCTGTTTTTT; cdr3_aa: CACDRGNTGELFF; j_call: TRBJ2-2; d_call: TRBD1; clone_size: -; v_call: TRBV6-4
cdr3_nt: TGTGCCAGCAGTTTAGGGCAGAACGCTGAAGCTTTCTTT; cdr3_aa: CASSLGQNAEAFF; j_call: TRBJ1-1; d_call: -; clone_size: -; v_call: TRBV12-3/TRBV12-4
cdr3_nt: TGCAGCGTTGAAGAGGGTTCGGGTTCTTTCATCGAGCAGTACTTC; cdr3_aa: CSVEEGSGSFIEQYF; j_call: TRBJ2-7; d_call: -; clone_size: -; v_call: TRBV29-1
cdr3_nt: TGCAGCGTTGCAAGGGCCGGGGTAATCACTGAAGCTTTCTTT; cdr3_aa: CSVARAGVITEAFF; j_call: TRBJ1-1; d_call: -; clone_size: once; v_call: TRBV29-1
cdr3_nt: TGCGCCAGCAGCTTGGGACTAGCGGGATCTATTAGCACAGATACGCAGTATTTT; cdr3_aa: CASSLGLAGSISTDTQYF; j_call: TRBJ2-3; d_call: TRBD2; clone_size: -; v_call: TRBV5-1
cdr3_nt: TGTGCCAGTAGCATGAGTCGCTGGGACAGGGCGACAGGAACTGAAGCTTTCTTT; cdr3_aa: CASSMSRWDRATGTEAFF; j_call: TRBJ1-1; d_call: TRBD1; clone_size: -; v_call: TRBV19
cdr3_nt: TGTGCCAGCAGTTCCCACCCGGGCTATGGCTACACCTTC; cdr3_aa: CASSSHPGYGYTF; j_call: TRBJ1-2; d_call: -; clone_size: -; v_call: TRBV28
cdr3_nt: TGTGCCAGCAGCGTACAGGGGAACACTGAAGCTTTCTTT; cdr3_aa: CASSVQGNTEAFF; j_call: TRBJ1-1; d_call: -; clone_size: -; v_call: TRBV9
cdr3_nt: TGTGCCAGTACCCCCGGGACTAGCGTGGTCGTAGATACGCAGTATTTT; cdr3_aa: CASTPGTSVVVDTQYF; j_call: TRBJ2-3; d_call: TRBD2; clone_size: -; v_call: TRBV19
cdr3_nt: TGTGCCAGCAGTTACGGGGCCGCTAGCGGGGGGACTGAGCAGTTCTTC; cdr3_aa: CASSYGAASGGTEQFF; j_call: TRBJ2-1; d_call: TRBD2; clone_size: once; v_call: TRBV6-2/TRBV6-3
cdr3_nt: TGCGCCAGCAGCTTGTCCCGAGCCGGGAGGCTTATATCTGAAGCTTTCTTT; cdr3_aa: CASSLSRAGRLISEAFF; j_call: TRBJ1-1; d_call: -; clone_size: -; v_call: TRBV5-1
cdr3_nt: TGTGCCAGTAGTAGACAAGTGGGAGCCGACGGCTACACCTTC; cdr3_aa: CASSRQVGADGYTF; j_call: TRBJ1-2; d_call: -; clone_size: -; v_call: TRBV19
cdr3_nt: TGTGCCACCAGCAGAGTAACTAGATTTAGCGAGCAGTACTTC; cdr3_aa: CATSRVTRFSEQYF; j_call: TRBJ2-7; d_call: -; clone_size: -; v_call: TRBV15
cdr3_nt: TGTGCCAGCAGCGTAGGAGGGTTATCACTCGGGTCCTACGAGCAGTACTTC; cdr3_aa: CASSVGGLSLGSYEQYF; j_call: TRBJ2-7; d_call: -; clone_size: -; v_call: TRBV9
cdr3_nt: TGTGCCAGCAGACCCGGGACAGGGGGGACCGATTACACCTTC; cdr3_aa: CASRPGTGGTDYTF; j_call: TRBJ1-2; d_call: TRBD1; clone_size: -; v_call: TRBV2
cdr3_nt: TGTGCCAGCAGCTACTCCGGGACTAGCCCGGAGCAGTTCTTC; cdr3_aa: CASSYSGTSPEQFF; j_call: TRBJ2-1; d_call: TRBD2; clone_size: -; v_call: TRBV6-2/TRBV6-3
cdr3_nt: TGTGCCAGCAAACTGGGACAGCCGAACACTGAAGCTTTCTTT; cdr3_aa: CASKLGQPNTEAFF; j_call: TRBJ1-1; d_call: TRBD1; clone_size: -; v_call: TRBV28
cdr3_nt: TGTGCCAGCTCGCCCGGACAGGGGGATGGCTACACCTTC; cdr3_aa: CASSPGQGDGYTF; j_call: TRBJ1-2; d_call: TRBD1; clone_size: few; v_call: TRBV18
cdr3_nt: TGCGCCAGCAGCAACGTCGGGGGCTCTGGAAACACCATATATTTT; cdr3_aa: CASSNVGGSGNTIYF; j_call: TRBJ1-3; d_call: -; clone_size: once; v_call: TRBV5-1
cdr3_nt: TGTGCCAGCAGGTTCGGAGAACAGGGGGCGAGGCAGCCCCAGCATTTT; cdr3_aa: CASRFGEQGARQPQHF; j_call: TRBJ1-5; d_call: TRBD1; clone_size: few; v_call: TRBV28
cdr3_nt: TGTGCCAGCGTACAGGGCGGTGACAGCAATCAGCCCCAGCATTTT; cdr3_aa: CASVQGGDSNQPQHF; j_call: TRBJ1-5; d_call: -; clone_size: -; v_call: TRBV28
cdr3_nt: TGTGCCAGCAGCTTAGGAGGGCCGGGACTACTTAATTCACCCCTCCACTTT; cdr3_aa: CASSLGGPGLLNSPLHF; j_call: TRBJ1-6; d_call: -; clone_size: -; v_call: TRBV7-2
cdr3_nt: TGTGCCAGCAGTTGGGCGGGGGTACAAGAGACCCAGTACTTC; cdr3_aa: CASSWAGVQETQYF; j_call: TRBJ2-5; d_call: TRBD2; clone_size: once; v_call: TRBV6-2/TRBV6-3
cdr3_nt: TGTGCCAGCAGCTTAGCGAGCCATAACACTGAAGCTTTCTTT; cdr3_aa: CASSLASHNTEAFF; j_call: TRBJ1-1; d_call: -; clone_size: -; v_call: TRBV7-9
cdr3_nt: TGTGCCAGCAGATCCCGGACATTTAGCAATCAGCCCCAGCATTTT; cdr3_aa: CASRSRTFSNQPQHF; j_call: TRBJ1-5; d_call: -; clone_size: -; v_call: TRBV28
cdr3_nt: TGTGCCAGCAGTTTCGGGGGGGGATTTAACACTGAAGCTTTCTTT; cdr3_aa: CASSFGGGFNTEAFF; j_call: TRBJ1-1; d_call: -; clone_size: -; v_call: TRBV27
cdr3_nt: TGTGCCAGCAGCGCCCAGGGCAGGGGCACTGAAGCTTTCTTT; cdr3_aa: CASSAQGRGTEAFF; j_call: TRBJ1-1; d_call: -; clone_size: -; v_call: TRBV5-4
cdr3_nt: TGTGCCAGCAGCGTAGATTCACTACCGGGGACTCAGGGAGGCTATAGCAATCAGCCCCAGCATTTT; cdr3_aa: CASSVDSLPGTQGGYSNQPQHF; j_call: TRBJ1-5; d_call: -; clone_size: -; v_call: TRBV9
cdr3_nt: TGTGCCAGCAGTGGGTCCGGGGGCTCTGGAAACACCATATATTTT; cdr3_aa: CASSGSGGSGNTIYF; j_call: TRBJ1-3; d_call: -; clone_size: -; v_call: TRBV2
cdr3_nt: TGTGCCAGCAGCCTATACTTCGGGGATACGCAGTATTTT; cdr3_aa: CASSLYFGDTQYF; j_call: TRBJ2-3; d_call: -; clone_size: -; v_call: TRBV7-2